This section outlines one TCR beta chain sequence together with its context. Its specificity is not known. Naive CD45RA+ and memory CD45RA-negative subsets were split from CD4+ cells. This specimen belongs to a study of shared clonotypes between healthy human individuals. Study outcomes and limitations: The generation probabilities recorded for non-shared clonotypes fell below those of clonotypes shared by all four donors.

CDR3 length: 15 amino acids. Trimming took 0 bases from V and 7 from J, leaving 13 bases between them. Per the germline V gene, CDR1 is SGHNT and CDR2 is YYREEE (reference sequence). This table comes from immunoSEQ multiplex PCR, and its TCRdb copy is limited to in-frame clones, with some not included. The repertoire consists of approximately 1,500,000 clones, with approximately 97% occurring once and the leading ten covering roughly 1.2%. V is TRBV5-4 and J is TRBJ2-2; D not resolved. The receptor's source is a man aged 25 to 40 in good health. Sequenced material: naive CD4+ T cells sorted from blood. Subset described: CD45RA+ positively selected. The CDR3 sequence is CASSLGRPLDGELFF. The CDR3 DNA sequence: TGTGCCAGCAGCTTGGGGCGACCCCTGGACGGGGAGCTGTTTTTT.